This passage covers 32 T cell receptor beta chains from one sample sequenced in a study of blood T cell repertoires in COVID-19. Using immunoSEQ multiplex PCR, the repertoire was profiled, and TCRdb retains in-frame clones only, with some absent. The data show 130,000 to 150,000 clones, with roughly 83% seen just once and just under 5% held by the top ten. The source material was peripheral blood. The source is a woman in her 70s with COVID-19, enrolled during active disease.

J is TRBJ1-2 and V is TRBV27; 9 bases are a match to TRBD1. V shed 8 bases, J shed 8 bases, and the junction held 12 bases outside the gene matches. This CDR3 comprises 14 residues. Per the germline V gene, CDR1 is MNHEY and CDR2 is SMNVEV (reference sequence). CDR3 sequence (DNA): TGTGCCAGCCAGCGCACAGGGGGCATATCCGGCTACACCTTC. This translates into CASQRTGGISGYTF.

The chain couples TRBV6-5 to TRBJ1-4; D is unclear. Per germline, CDR1 MNHEY and CDR2 SVGAGI. This CDR3 has 14 residues. Trimming took 6 bases from V and 0 from J, leaving 8 bases between them. CDR3 nucleotides: TGTGCCAGCAGCCTAGTTGCAACTAATGAAAAACTGTTTTTT. It is translated as CASSLVATNEKLFF.

CDR3 loop: CATSSAWTGGTQYF. The CDR3 DNA reads as TGTGCCACCAGCAGTGCGTGGACGGGAGGTACCCAGTACTTC. This chain links TRBV15 with TRBJ2-5; TRBD2 agrees at 7 bases. CDR3 length: 14 residues. The germline V gene encodes CDR1 LNHNV and CDR2 YYDKDF (reference sequence). V lost 3 bases, J lost 8 bases, and 9 bases stayed unmatched.

This clone was seen only once. The rearrangement joins TRBV5-6 to TRBJ2-7, with D possibly being TRBD1 (5 bases). The CDR3 spans 13 residues. Looked up from germline, CDR1 is SGHDT and CDR2 is YYEEEE. V gave up 3 bases and J gave up 7 bases, with 14 bases separating them. The CDR3 DNA is TGTGCCAGCAGCTGGGGCCTTGATCGAGAGCAGTACTTC. Amino acids: CASSWGLDREQYF.

This clone was seen only a few times. The chain employs TRBV12-3 or TRBV12-4 and TRBJ1-5, with D tentatively TRBD1 (6 bases). This CDR3 comprises 13 residues. V was cut by 6 bases and J by 3 bases, with 9 bases left in between. The CDR3 is CASSRTDNQPQHF. For the CDR3, the DNA is TGTGCCAGCAGCCGGACAGACAATCAGCCCCAGCATTTT.

V gene TRBV15 combines with J gene TRBJ1-2; possible D gene TRBD1, 5 bases. V was clipped by 3 bases and J by 6 bases, with 8 bases between them. This CDR3 has 12 residues. CDR1 and CDR2 (germline): LNHNV, YYDKDF (reference sequence). This CDR3 is CATSRQGDGYTF. CDR3 DNA sequence: TGTGCCACCAGCAGGCAGGGTGATGGCTACACCTTC.

This clone was counted only a few times. V and J are TRBV7-6 and TRBJ1-1; D ambiguous. Germline lookup yields CDR1 SGHVS and CDR2 FNYEAQ. This CDR3 is 11 amino acids long. Trimming stripped 6 bases from V and 6 bases from J, with 8 bases between. The CDR3 bases are TGTGCCAGCAGGACTGGAGCTGAAGCTTTCTTT. It encodes CASRTGAEAFF.

The CDR3 reads CATSRVGQGHGDQPQHF. CDR3 bases: TGTGCCACCAGCAGAGTAGGCCAGGGACACGGAGATCAGCCCCAGCATTTT. The chain is built from TRBV15 and TRBJ1-5, with D possibly TRBD1 on 6 matching bases. CDR3 length equals 17 residues. V shed 1 base and J shed 5 bases, with 18 bases lying between them. CDR1 is LNHNV and CDR2 is YYDKDF in the germline V gene (reference sequence). The entire variable domain, with the rest obtained from reference TRBV15 and TRBJ1-5, is as follows: DAMVIQNPRYQVTQFGKPVTLSCSQTLNHNVMYWYQQKSSQAPKLLFHYYDKDFNNEADTPDNFQSRRPNTSFCFLDIRSPGLGDTAMYLCATSRVGQGHGDQPQHFGDGTRLSIL.

The rearrangement uses TRBV5-8 and TRBJ1-1, with 9 bases fitting TRBD1. Germline V gene lookup returns CDR1 SGHTS and CDR2 YDEGEE. J lost 10 bases, V lost 3 bases, and 4 bases had no gene match. The CDR3 is 12 amino acids. DNA of the CDR3: TGTGCCAGCAGCTACGGGGACAGGGCAGCTTTCTTT. Its translation is CASSYGDRAAFF.

The rearrangement links TRBV6-6 to TRBJ1-5; 8 bases line up with TRBD1. Trimming removed 6 bases from V and 2 bases from J; junction bases left unmatched: 6. CDR1 and CDR2 (germline): MNHNY, SVGAGI (reference sequence). The length of the CDR3 is 15 residues. The CDR3 DNA sequence: TGTGCCAGCAGAGGACAGGGTGGAGGCAATCAGCCCCAGCATTTT. The encoded protein is CASRGQGGGNQPQHF.

The CDR3 reads CASSTREGYGYTF. CDR3 nucleotide sequence: TGTGCCAGCAGCACGAGGGAGGGGTATGGCTACACCTTC. The genes are TRBV7-8 and TRBJ1-2, with D tentatively TRBD1 (5 bases). V shed 5 bases and J shed 5 bases, with 12 bases lying between them. The CDR3 has 13 amino acids. Germline V lookup: CDR1 SGHVS, CDR2 FQNEAQ.

This sequence joins TRBV5-6 and TRBJ2-2, with D possibly being TRBD2 (6 bases). CDR3 length: 16 residues. Looked up from germline, CDR1 is SGHDT and CDR2 is YYEEEE. Trimming pared 1 base from V and 0 bases from J, leaving 10 bases between. CDR3 DNA sequence: TGTGCCAGCAGCTTGACGGGACTTACGAACACCGGGGAGCTGTTTTTT. Translation: CASSLTGLTNTGELFF.

The CDR3 coding sequence is TGTGCCAGTAGGGGGGCCAGGGGACCTTCCTACGAGCAGTACTTC. Translation: CASRGARGPSYEQYF. V gene TRBV19 combines with J gene TRBJ2-7, with a tentative D call TRBD1 (6 bases). The CDR3 extends over 15 amino acids. Trimming cost V 6 bases and J 1 base, with 16 bases left between them. Germline V gene lookup returns CDR1 LNHDA and CDR2 SQIVND (reference sequence).

The gene calls are TRBV7-8 and TRBJ2-1; 7 bases match TRBD2. This CDR3 contains 19 residues. The V segment lost 5 bases and the J segment 6 bases; nucleotides outside the gene matches: 22. In germline, CDR1 is SGHVS, CDR2 FQNEAQ. DNA of the CDR3: TGTGCCAGCAGCAAGAGGAGGCTAGCGGCTTTAGAGAGGGCCAATGAGCAGTTCTTC. This translates into CASSKRRLAALERANEQFF.

This clone occurred a few times. The chain combines TRBV29-1 with TRBJ1-2; D gene uncertain. The V gene lost 6 bases and the J gene lost 4 bases, with 6 bases spanning the gap. Germline V gene data show CDR1 as SQVTM and CDR2 as ANQGSEA. This CDR3 is 10 amino acids long. In DNA, the CDR3 is TGCAGCGTCTACAGCTATGGCTACACCTTC. This translates into CSVYSYGYTF.

The table lists this clone with a few counts. The J gene is TRBJ1-1, the V gene TRBV30, with 9 bases that match TRBD1. The CDR3 totals 12 residues. CDR1 GTSNPN and CDR2 SVGIG come from the germline V gene (reference sequence). Trimming cost V 1 base and J 10 bases; bases outside gene matches: 4. For the CDR3, the DNA is TGTGCCTGGAGTGCCCAGGGACAGGGAGCTTTCTTT. Residues: CAWSAQGQGAFF. The full variable domain, with the rest looked up from reference TRBV30 and TRBJ1-1, is SQTIHQWPATLVQPVGSPLSLECTVEGTSNPNLYWYRQAAGRGLQLLFYSVGIGQISSEVPQNLSASRPQDRQFILSSKKLLLSDSGFYLCAWSAQGQGAFFGQGTRLTVV.

The chain employs TRBV2 and TRBJ1-2; D might be TRBD1 (6 bases). The CDR3 totals 15 residues. V gave up 4 bases and J gave up 0 bases, with 12 bases separating them. Germline V gene sequence: CDR1 SNHLY, CDR2 FYNNEI. CDR3 protein: CASSGTVEANYGYTF. CDR3 bases: TGTGCCAGCAGTGGGACAGTAGAAGCTAACTATGGCTACACCTTC.

This clone was detected a few times. This chain joins TRBV6-1 and TRBJ1-3, with a tentative D call TRBD1 (6 bases). V dropped 0 bases and J dropped 5 bases, with 14 bases sitting between them. CDR1 MNHNS and CDR2 SASEGT come from the germline V gene. The CDR3 totals 16 residues. CDR3 sequence (DNA): TGTGCCAGCAGTGAAGCGCTGGGACAAAGGCGAAACACCATATATTTT. The encoded protein is CASSEALGQRRNTIYF.

This chain uses TRBV14 with TRBJ1-1; D unresolved. Trimming shortened V by 0 bases and J by 4 bases, and 6 bases separated the two germline ends. Germline-derived CDR1 and CDR2 are SGHDN and FVKESK. This CDR3 is 13 amino acids long. The CDR3 reads CASSQDLTTEAFF. In DNA, the CDR3 is TGTGCCAGCAGCCAAGATCTAACCACTGAAGCTTTCTTT.

The V call is TRBV4-1, the J call TRBJ2-1; maybe TRBD2 (5 bases). The V and J ends lost 4 bases and 10 bases respectively, with 17 bases between them. Germline values: CDR1 MGHRA, CDR2 YSYEKL. This CDR3 spans 14 amino acids. The CDR3 is CASSLPTLGGEQFF. The CDR3 region has the DNA TGCGCCAGCAGCCTCCCAACACTAGGTGGGGAGCAGTTCTTC.

The rearrangement uses TRBV19 and TRBJ1-2; 7 bases line up with TRBD1. CDR3 length: 14 residues. J was trimmed by 7 bases and V by 3 bases; bases with no gene match: 8. Germline assignment: CDR1 LNHDA and CDR2 SQIVND (reference sequence). Written as DNA, the CDR3 is TGTGCCAGTAGTATTCTAACAGGGGAACGTGGCTACACCTTC. Translation: CASSILTGERGYTF.

V gene TRBV30 combines with J gene TRBJ1-6; TRBD1 aligns across 7 bases. The CDR3 totals 15 residues. CDR1 is GTSNPN, CDR2 SVGIG, per germline (reference sequence). The V and J ends lost 2 bases and 4 bases, in that order; junction bases with no gene match: 5. The CDR3 DNA reads as TGTGCCTGGAGTACAGGGGCGATTTATAATTCACCCCTCCACTTT. Protein sequence: CAWSTGAIYNSPLHF.

This rearrangement joins TRBV3-1 (or the pseudogene TRBV3-2) to TRBJ2-7, with a weak D call TRBD1 (6 bases). V gave up 4 bases and J gave up 2 bases, with 9 bases separating them. This CDR3 region has 13 residues. In germline, CDR1 is LGHDT, CDR2 YNNKEL (reference sequence). CDR3 DNA: TGTGCCAGCAGCCCCGGACAGCCCTACGAGCAGTACTTC. It yields the protein CASSPGQPYEQYF.

The chain is built from TRBV10-3 and TRBJ1-4; a possible D gene is TRBD1 (5 bases). The CDR3 sequence is 15 residues long. The V end was cut by 0 bases, the J end by 5 bases, with 10 bases between. CDR1 and CDR2 (germline): ENHRY, SYGVKD. DNA for the CDR3: TGTGCCATCAGTGAGTCAGGGGCCCTGAATGAAAAACTGTTTTTT. Its protein product is CAISESGALNEKLFF.

This clone was seen a handful of times. The chain is built from TRBV9 and TRBJ2-3, with 7 bases matching TRBD2. V was pared by 4 bases and J by 3 bases, with 8 bases of the junction left unmatched. Germline V CDR1 and CDR2: SGDLS, YYNGEE. CDR3 length equals 15 residues. The CDR3 region is CASSPRWGGTDTQYF. In DNA, the CDR3 is TGTGCCAGCAGCCCTCGCTGGGGGGGAACAGATACGCAGTATTTT.

The CDR3 loop reads CASSGDRGRAEAFF. The CDR3, as DNA: TGTGCCAGCAGTGGGGACAGGGGGAGGGCTGAAGCTTTCTTT. The V gene is TRBV2, the J gene TRBJ1-1, with TRBD1 matching 11 bases. The CDR3 length is 14 residues. Trimming took 4 bases from V and 6 from J; bases not matched to a gene: 4. Germline V CDR1 and CDR2: SNHLY, FYNNEI.

V and J are TRBV5-5 and TRBJ1-4, with unresolved D. From germline, CDR1 is SGHKS and CDR2 YYEKEE (reference sequence). V was shortened by 7 bases and J by 3 bases, with 22 bases between the two germline ends. There are 17 residues in the CDR3. CDR3 in DNA: TGTGCCAGCTCCCTTGTGGGCGTTGGGCCCGCTAATGAAAAACTGTTTTTT. This encodes CASSLVGVGPANEKLFF.

This clone was counted a few times. J is TRBJ1-2 and V is TRBV2; 7 positions match TRBD1. This CDR3 contains 14 residues. J was trimmed by 8 bases and V by 3 bases; bases with no gene match: 9. CDR1 and CDR2 (germline): SNHLY, FYNNEI. The CDR3 DNA follows: TGTGCCAGCAGTGACACAACAGCCAGGGGGGGCTACACCTTC. This codes for CASSDTTARGGYTF.

V is TRBV5-1 and J is TRBJ2-1, with 14 positions matching TRBD2. This CDR3 region has 16 residues. V was clipped by 5 bases and J by 4 bases; unmatched bases: 5. Germline V CDR1 and CDR2: SGHRS, YFSETQ. CDR3 DNA sequence: TGCGCCAGCAGGGGGACTAGCGGGGGACCATACAATGAGCAGTTCTTC. Translating it yields CASRGTSGGPYNEQFF.

The chain joins TRBV5-1 to TRBJ1-6; 10 nucleotides align to TRBD1. Germline CDR1 SGHRS, CDR2 YFSETQ. The V gene end was trimmed by 7 bases and the J gene end by 5 bases; junction bases not matched to a gene: 3. The CDR3 contains 14 residues. CDR3 in DNA: TGCGCCAGCCAGGGACAGGGGCATAATTCACCCCTCCACTTT. Protein sequence: CASQGQGHNSPLHF.

The rearrangement uses TRBV19 and TRBJ1-5; 8 bases fit TRBD1. This CDR3 is 17 amino acids long. V shed 5 bases and J 4 bases; nucleotides not matched to a gene: 13. The germline gives CDR1 LNHDA, CDR2 SQIVND (reference sequence). The CDR3 DNA reads as TGTGCCAGTAGTTACGGACAGGGAGGTAAAGGGAATCAGCCCCAGCATTTT. Its translation is CASSYGQGGKGNQPQHF.

The V gene is TRBV2, the J gene TRBJ2-6, with D hard to call. From germline, CDR1 is SNHLY and CDR2 FYNNEI. The ends were cut back, 3 bases at V and 2 bases at J, with 2 bases in the middle. The CDR3 totals 13 residues. The CDR3 loop is CASSDAGANVLTF. The CDR3 bases are TGTGCCAGCAGTGACGCTGGGGCCAACGTCCTGACTTTC.